Below, 3 T cell receptor beta chains from the same sample are listed, as sequenced in a study of post-analysis software for immune sequencing data. Study observations and caveats: Patients carried roughly five TRBV segments more frequently than controls did, and TRBV5-6, TRBV5-1 and TRBV20-1 were among them.

Libraries were made from TCR beta cDNA, and they carried unique molecular identifiers. MiXCR was run by TCRdb on the PCR reads, yielding one entry per CDR3 protein. The repertoire holds approximately 690,000 distinct CDR3 sequences, roughly three fifths seen once, with 10% to 12% in the top ten. Their cognate antigens are unknown. Sequenced: blood. The origin of the receptors is a girl aged 2 to 9 with multiple sclerosis.

The chain uses TRBV7-9 and TRBJ2-1; 9 bases fit TRBD2. Trimming removed 3 bases from V and 3 bases from J; junction bases left unmatched: 6. The CDR3 contains 16 residues. From germline, CDR1 is SEHNR and CDR2 FQNEAQ (reference sequence). In DNA form, the CDR3 reads TGTGCCAGCAGCTTCATGACTAGCGGTTTCTACAATGAGCAGTTCTTC. The encoded protein is CASSFMTSGFYNEQFF.

The chain joins TRBV21-1 to TRBJ2-1; the table names TRBD1, a call not compared with the DNA. TRBV21-1 is a listed pseudogene. The CDR3 sequence is 19 residues long. In nucleotides, the CDR3 is TGTGCCAGCAGCAAAGATCCCCCCCGGCCGGGGTTTGCCTACAATGAGCAGTTCTTC. It translates to CASSKDPPRPGFAYNEQFF.

This chain connects TRBV6-2 or TRBV6-3 to TRBJ2-1; 12 bases fit TRBD2. Germline lookup yields CDR1 MNHEY and CDR2 SVGEGT. The CDR3 consists of 14 residues. Trimming took 8 bases from V and 6 from J; bases not matched to a gene: 5. CDR3 sequence reads: CASCLAGGSNEQFF. The CDR3 nucleotides are TGTGCCAGCTGCCTAGCGGGGGGGTCCAATGAGCAGTTCTTC.